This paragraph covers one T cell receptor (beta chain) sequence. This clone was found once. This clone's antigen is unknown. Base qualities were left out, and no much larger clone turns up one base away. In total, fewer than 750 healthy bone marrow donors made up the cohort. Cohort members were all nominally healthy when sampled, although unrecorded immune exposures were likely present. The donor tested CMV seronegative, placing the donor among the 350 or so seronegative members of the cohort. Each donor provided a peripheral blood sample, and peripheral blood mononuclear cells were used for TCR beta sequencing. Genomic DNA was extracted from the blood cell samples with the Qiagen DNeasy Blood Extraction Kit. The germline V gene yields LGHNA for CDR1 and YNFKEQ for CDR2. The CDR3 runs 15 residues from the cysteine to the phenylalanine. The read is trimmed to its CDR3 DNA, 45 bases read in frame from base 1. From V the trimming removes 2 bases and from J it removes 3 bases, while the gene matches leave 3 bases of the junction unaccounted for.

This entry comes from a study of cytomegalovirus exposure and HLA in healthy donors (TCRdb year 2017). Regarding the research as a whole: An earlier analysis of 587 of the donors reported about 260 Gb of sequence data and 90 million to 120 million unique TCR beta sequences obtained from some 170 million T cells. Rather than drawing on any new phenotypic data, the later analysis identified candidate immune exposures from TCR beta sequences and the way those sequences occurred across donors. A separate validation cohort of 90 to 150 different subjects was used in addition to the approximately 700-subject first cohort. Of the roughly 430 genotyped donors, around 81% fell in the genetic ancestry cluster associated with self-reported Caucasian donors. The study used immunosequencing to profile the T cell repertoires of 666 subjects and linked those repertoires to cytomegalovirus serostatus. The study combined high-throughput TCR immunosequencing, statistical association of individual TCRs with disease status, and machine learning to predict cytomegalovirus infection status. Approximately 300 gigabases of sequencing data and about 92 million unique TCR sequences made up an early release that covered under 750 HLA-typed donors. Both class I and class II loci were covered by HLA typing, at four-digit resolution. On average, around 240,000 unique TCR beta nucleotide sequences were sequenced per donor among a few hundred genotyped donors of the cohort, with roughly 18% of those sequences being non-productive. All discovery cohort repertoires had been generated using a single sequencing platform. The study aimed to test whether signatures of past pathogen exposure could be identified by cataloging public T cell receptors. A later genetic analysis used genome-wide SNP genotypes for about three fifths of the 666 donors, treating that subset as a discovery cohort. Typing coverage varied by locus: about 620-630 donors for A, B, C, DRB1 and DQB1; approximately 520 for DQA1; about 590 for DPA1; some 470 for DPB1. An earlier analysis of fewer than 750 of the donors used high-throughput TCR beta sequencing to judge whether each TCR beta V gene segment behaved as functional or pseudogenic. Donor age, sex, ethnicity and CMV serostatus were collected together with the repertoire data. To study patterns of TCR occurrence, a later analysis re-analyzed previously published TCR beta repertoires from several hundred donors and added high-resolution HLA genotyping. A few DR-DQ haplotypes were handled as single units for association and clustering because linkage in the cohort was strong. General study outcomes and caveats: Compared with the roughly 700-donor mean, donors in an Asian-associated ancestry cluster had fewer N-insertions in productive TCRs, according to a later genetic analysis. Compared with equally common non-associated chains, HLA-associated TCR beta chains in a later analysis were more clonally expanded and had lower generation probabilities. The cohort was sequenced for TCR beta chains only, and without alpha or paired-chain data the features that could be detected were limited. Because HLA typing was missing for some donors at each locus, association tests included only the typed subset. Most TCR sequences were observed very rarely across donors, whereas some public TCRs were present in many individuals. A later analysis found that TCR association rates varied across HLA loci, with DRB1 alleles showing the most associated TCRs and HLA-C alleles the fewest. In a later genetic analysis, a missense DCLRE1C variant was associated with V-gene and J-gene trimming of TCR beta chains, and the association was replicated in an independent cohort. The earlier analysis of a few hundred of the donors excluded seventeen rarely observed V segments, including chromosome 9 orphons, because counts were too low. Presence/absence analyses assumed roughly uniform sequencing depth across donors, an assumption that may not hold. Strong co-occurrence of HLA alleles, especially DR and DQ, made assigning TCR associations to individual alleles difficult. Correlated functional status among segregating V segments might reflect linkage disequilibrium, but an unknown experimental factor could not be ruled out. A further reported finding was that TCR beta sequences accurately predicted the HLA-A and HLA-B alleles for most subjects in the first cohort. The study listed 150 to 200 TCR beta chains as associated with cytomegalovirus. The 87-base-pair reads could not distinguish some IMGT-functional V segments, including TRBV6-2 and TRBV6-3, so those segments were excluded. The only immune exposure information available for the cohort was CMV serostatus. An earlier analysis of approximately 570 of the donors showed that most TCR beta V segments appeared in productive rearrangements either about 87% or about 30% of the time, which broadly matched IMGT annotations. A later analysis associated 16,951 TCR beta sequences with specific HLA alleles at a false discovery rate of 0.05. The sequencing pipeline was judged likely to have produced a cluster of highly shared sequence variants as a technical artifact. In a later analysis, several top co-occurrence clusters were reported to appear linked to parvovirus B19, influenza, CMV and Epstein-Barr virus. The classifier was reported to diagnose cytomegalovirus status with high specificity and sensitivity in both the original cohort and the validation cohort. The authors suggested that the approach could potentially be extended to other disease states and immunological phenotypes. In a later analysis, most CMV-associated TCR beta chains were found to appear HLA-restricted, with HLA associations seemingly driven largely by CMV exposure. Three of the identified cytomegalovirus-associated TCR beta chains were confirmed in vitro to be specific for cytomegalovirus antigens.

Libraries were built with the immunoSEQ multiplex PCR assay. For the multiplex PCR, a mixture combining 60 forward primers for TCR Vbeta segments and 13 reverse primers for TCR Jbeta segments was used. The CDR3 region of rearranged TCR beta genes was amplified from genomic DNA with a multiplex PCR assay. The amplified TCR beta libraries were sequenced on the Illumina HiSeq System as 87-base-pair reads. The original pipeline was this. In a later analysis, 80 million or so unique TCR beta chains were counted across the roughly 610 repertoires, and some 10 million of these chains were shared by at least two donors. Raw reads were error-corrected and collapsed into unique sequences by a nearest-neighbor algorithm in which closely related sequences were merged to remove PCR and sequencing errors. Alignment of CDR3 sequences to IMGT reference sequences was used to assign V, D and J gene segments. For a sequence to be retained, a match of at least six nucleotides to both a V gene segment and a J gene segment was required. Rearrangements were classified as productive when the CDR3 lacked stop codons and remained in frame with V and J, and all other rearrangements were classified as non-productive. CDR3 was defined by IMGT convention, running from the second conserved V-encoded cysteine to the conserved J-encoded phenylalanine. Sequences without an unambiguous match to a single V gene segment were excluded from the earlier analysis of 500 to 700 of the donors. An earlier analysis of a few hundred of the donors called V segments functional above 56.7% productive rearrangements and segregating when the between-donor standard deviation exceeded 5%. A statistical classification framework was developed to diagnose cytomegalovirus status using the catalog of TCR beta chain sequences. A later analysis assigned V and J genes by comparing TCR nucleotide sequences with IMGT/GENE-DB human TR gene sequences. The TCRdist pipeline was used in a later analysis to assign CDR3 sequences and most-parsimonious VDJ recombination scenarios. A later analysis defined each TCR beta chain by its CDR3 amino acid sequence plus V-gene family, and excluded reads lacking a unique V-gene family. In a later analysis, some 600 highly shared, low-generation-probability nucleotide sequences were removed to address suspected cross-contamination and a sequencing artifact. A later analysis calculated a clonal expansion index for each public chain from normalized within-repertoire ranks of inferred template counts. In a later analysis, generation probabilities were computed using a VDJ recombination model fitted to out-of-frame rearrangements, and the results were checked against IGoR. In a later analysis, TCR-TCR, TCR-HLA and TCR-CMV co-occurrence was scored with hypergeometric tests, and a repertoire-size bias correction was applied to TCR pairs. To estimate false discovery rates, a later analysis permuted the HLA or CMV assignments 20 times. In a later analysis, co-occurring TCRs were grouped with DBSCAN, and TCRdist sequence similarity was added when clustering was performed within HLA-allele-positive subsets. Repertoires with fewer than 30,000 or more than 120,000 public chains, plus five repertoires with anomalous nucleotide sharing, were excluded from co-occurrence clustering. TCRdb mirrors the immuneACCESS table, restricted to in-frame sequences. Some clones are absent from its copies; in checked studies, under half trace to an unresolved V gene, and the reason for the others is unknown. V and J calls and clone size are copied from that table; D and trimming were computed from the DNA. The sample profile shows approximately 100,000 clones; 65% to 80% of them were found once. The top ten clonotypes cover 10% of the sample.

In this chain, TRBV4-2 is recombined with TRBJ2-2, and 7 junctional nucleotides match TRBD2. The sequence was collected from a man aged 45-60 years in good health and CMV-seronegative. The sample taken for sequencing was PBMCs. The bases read TGTGCCAGCAGCCAAAGGCTAGCGGACACCGGGGAGCTGTTTTTT. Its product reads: CASSQRLADTGELFF.